Here is one T cell receptor (beta chain) with its context. Its antigen is currently unknown. Amplification used 60 Vbeta primers and 13 Jbeta primers. Repertoires were generated with immunoSEQ multiplex PCR, while TCRdb's copy carries only in-frame clones and drops some. The sample includes some 120,000 clones, less than 85% of them seen just once. The data stem from a study of cytomegalovirus exposure and HLA in healthy donors. Study-wide points: As was reported, the HLA-A and HLA-B alleles of most subjects were accurately predicted from TCR beta sequences.

The trim removed 3 bases at V and 1 base at J, leaving 2 bases unmatched. The germline V gene has CDR1 SGHDN and CDR2 FVKESK. There are 14 residues in the CDR3. The chain couples TRBV14 to TRBJ1-2, with 7 bases that match TRBD1. The sequence was collected from a male donor in good health and CMV-seronegative. The source material was PBMCs. For the CDR3, the DNA is TGTGCCAGCAGCCAGGGACAGTTTAACTATGGCTACACCTTC. Translated, it gives CASSQGQFNYGYTF. Full variable domain (remainder filled in from reference TRBV14 and TRBJ1-2): EAGVTQFPSHSVIEKGQTVTLRCDPISGHDNLYWYRRVMGKEIKFLLHFVKESKQDESGMPNNRFLAERTGGTYSTLKVQPAELEDSGVYFCASSQGQFNYGYTFGSGTRLTVV.